This is a list of T cell receptor beta chains from one sample in a study of identical twins. TCRdb used MiXCR to reprocess the 5' RACE reads, holding one entry per CDR3 protein. The data show a few hundred thousand distinct CDR3 sequences, over 8.5% seen once. This sample was also put to use in a study of yellow fever vaccine responses in identical twins.

Source material: PBMCs. The receptor source for this set is a young woman in good health. The CDR3 runs from the conserved cysteine through the conserved F or W. D genes are given only for firm matches. Size values are once, few and many counts, or a class for expanded clones, and some rows have none.

V gene: TRBV7-3
J gene: TRBJ2-7
clone size: NA
D gene: TRBD2
CDR3 length: 17
CDR3 protein: CASSPRGELYLTYEQYF
CDR3 DNA: TGTGCCAGCAGCCCTCGGGGGGAGCTATACCTCACCTACGAGCAGTACTTC

V gene: TRBV29-1
J gene: TRBJ2-7
clone size: many
D gene: NA
CDR3 length: 13
CDR3 protein: CSVGRGSLNEQYF
CDR3 DNA: TGCAGCGTTGGTCGAGGGAGTCTAAACGAGCAGTACTTC

V gene: TRBV7-8
J gene: TRBJ2-1
clone size: many
D gene: NA
CDR3 length: 18
CDR3 protein: CASRLGFDPTLKGGEQFF
CDR3 DNA: TGTGCCAGCAGATTAGGATTCGACCCAACATTAAAGGGGGGTGAGCAGTTCTTC

V gene: TRBV29-1
J gene: TRBJ1-4
clone size: few
D gene: NA
CDR3 length: 14
CDR3 protein: CSAQDAGLDEKLFF
CDR3 DNA: TGCAGCGCCCAGGACGCGGGGCTGGATGAAAAACTGTTTTTT

V gene: TRBV20-1
J gene: TRBJ2-7
clone size: few
D gene: NA
CDR3 length: 13
CDR3 protein: CSARDRLVDEQYF
CDR3 DNA: TGCAGTGCTAGAGATCGGCTAGTTGACGAGCAGTACTTC

V gene: TRBV24-1
J gene: TRBJ2-3
clone size: NA
D gene: TRBD2
CDR3 length: 17
CDR3 protein: CATSDLPASGTTDTQYF
CDR3 DNA: TGTGCCACCAGTGATTTGCCCGCTAGCGGGACCACAGATACGCAGTATTTT

V gene: TRBV6-1
J gene: TRBJ2-3
clone size: few
D gene: NA
CDR3 length: 13
CDR3 protein: CASRQPLTDTQYF
CDR3 DNA: TGTGCCAGCAGACAGCCACTCACAGATACGCAGTATTTT

V gene: TRBV6-5
J gene: TRBJ2-5
clone size: many
D gene: TRBD1
CDR3 length: 15
CDR3 protein: CASSYVAGGRETQYF
CDR3 DNA: TGTGCCAGCAGTTACGTGGCAGGGGGCAGAGAGACCCAGTACTTC

V gene: TRBV20-1
J gene: TRBJ2-6
clone size: few
D gene: NA
CDR3 length: 19
CDR3 protein: CSARVGGGRGVSGANVLTF
CDR3 DNA: TGCAGTGCTAGAGTCGGCGGAGGGAGGGGGGTCTCTGGGGCCAACGTCCTGACTTTC

V gene: TRBV7-6
J gene: TRBJ2-1
clone size: NA
D gene: NA
CDR3 length: 13
CDR3 protein: CASSLHRYNEQFF
CDR3 DNA: TGTGCCAGCAGCTTACACAGATACAATGAGCAGTTCTTC

V gene: TRBV15
J gene: TRBJ2-1
clone size: few
D gene: TRBD1
CDR3 length: 16
CDR3 protein: CATSRVPGGSYNEQFF
CDR3 DNA: TGTGCCACCAGCAGAGTGCCAGGGGGTTCCTACAATGAGCAGTTCTTC

V gene: TRBV29-1
J gene: TRBJ2-6
clone size: NA
D gene: NA
CDR3 length: 16
CDR3 protein: CSVEGDVFSGANVLTF
CDR3 DNA: TGCAGCGTTGAAGGGGACGTTTTCTCTGGGGCCAACGTCCTGACTTTC

V gene: TRBV12-3/TRBV12-4
J gene: TRBJ2-3
clone size: many
D gene: TRBD2
CDR3 length: 15
CDR3 protein: CASKPSGGGTDTQYF
CDR3 DNA: TGTGCCAGCAAACCCAGCGGGGGCGGCACAGATACGCAGTATTTT

V gene: TRBV24-1
J gene: TRBJ2-1
clone size: many
D gene: NA
CDR3 length: 14
CDR3 protein: CATSGTDSYNEQFF
CDR3 DNA: TGTGCCACCAGTGGTACGGACTCCTACAATGAGCAGTTCTTC

V gene: TRBV11-2
J gene: TRBJ2-7
clone size: few
D gene: NA
CDR3 length: 15
CDR3 protein: CASSLERRRIYEQYF
CDR3 DNA: TGTGCCAGCAGCTTAGAGAGGCGACGGATCTACGAGCAGTACTTC

V gene: TRBV11-2
J gene: TRBJ2-5
clone size: few
D gene: NA
CDR3 length: 18
CDR3 protein: CASSLLFRRSSGQETQYF
CDR3 DNA: TGTGCCAGCAGCTTACTCTTCCGGAGGTCAAGCGGCCAAGAGACCCAGTACTTC

V gene: TRBV5-1
J gene: TRBJ1-2
clone size: NA
D gene: NA
CDR3 length: 13
CDR3 protein: CASSFNQGNGYTF
CDR3 DNA: TGCGCCAGCAGCTTTAACCAGGGGAATGGCTACACCTTC

V gene: TRBV7-2
J gene: TRBJ2-1
clone size: many
D gene: TRBD2
CDR3 length: 14
CDR3 protein: CASGGLAGRNEQFF
CDR3 DNA: TGTGCCAGCGGGGGACTAGCGGGAAGGAATGAGCAGTTCTTC

V gene: TRBV5-1
J gene: TRBJ2-4
clone size: many
D gene: NA
CDR3 length: 16
CDR3 protein: CASRLGGGIAGNIQYF
CDR3 DNA: TGCGCCAGCAGGCTGGGAGGCGGAATAGCCGGGAACATTCAGTACTTC

V gene: TRBV29-1
J gene: TRBJ1-5
clone size: few
D gene: TRBD1
CDR3 length: 15
CDR3 protein: CSVSLGTGLEQPQHF
CDR3 DNA: TGCAGCGTTTCCCTGGGGACAGGGCTGGAACAGCCCCAGCATTTT

V gene: TRBV9
J gene: TRBJ1-1
clone size: few
D gene: NA
CDR3 length: 15
CDR3 protein: CASTLRKAKNTEAFF
CDR3 DNA: TGTGCCAGCACCCTAAGAAAGGCAAAGAACACTGAAGCTTTCTTT

V gene: TRBV25-1
J gene: TRBJ1-1
clone size: NA
D gene: NA
CDR3 length: 13
CDR3 protein: CASIGLANTEAFF
CDR3 DNA: TGTGCCAGCATTGGGCTAGCGAACACTGAAGCTTTCTTT

V gene: TRBV12-3/TRBV12-4
J gene: TRBJ1-2
clone size: many
D gene: NA
CDR3 length: 13
CDR3 protein: CASSFGRGYGYTF
CDR3 DNA: TGTGCCAGCAGTTTTGGCAGGGGCTATGGCTACACCTTC

V gene: TRBV20-1
J gene: TRBJ2-7
clone size: NA
D gene: TRBD2
CDR3 length: 14
CDR3 protein: CSAKDTSGRHEQYF
CDR3 DNA: TGCAGTGCTAAAGACACTAGCGGGAGGCACGAGCAGTACTTC

V gene: TRBV3-1
J gene: TRBJ2-7
clone size: many
D gene: NA
CDR3 length: 14
CDR3 protein: CASSQVSRYNEQYF
CDR3 DNA: TGTGCCAGCAGCCAAGTGTCTAGATACAACGAGCAGTACTTC

V gene: TRBV27
J gene: TRBJ2-1
clone size: few
D gene: TRBD2
CDR3 length: 19
CDR3 protein: CASSSGLAGETTSYNEQFF
CDR3 DNA: TGTGCCAGCAGTTCGGGACTAGCGGGAGAGACTACCTCTTACAATGAGCAGTTCTTC

V gene: TRBV12-3/TRBV12-4
J gene: TRBJ1-5
clone size: few
D gene: NA
CDR3 length: 15
CDR3 protein: CASSSRTVFNQPQHF
CDR3 DNA: TGTGCCAGCAGTTCGAGGACAGTCTTCAATCAGCCCCAGCATTTT

V gene: TRBV18
J gene: TRBJ2-1
clone size: few
D gene: NA
CDR3 length: 16
CDR3 protein: CASSPGVGDKNNEQFF
CDR3 DNA: TGTGCCAGCTCACCAGGTGTCGGGGACAAGAACAATGAGCAGTTCTTC

V gene: TRBV24-1
J gene: TRBJ2-5
clone size: many
D gene: TRBD1
CDR3 length: 12
CDR3 protein: CATSQGAKTQYF
CDR3 DNA: TGTGCCACCAGTCAGGGGGCGAAGACCCAGTACTTC

V gene: TRBV7-2
J gene: TRBJ2-7
clone size: few
D gene: TRBD2
CDR3 length: 15
CDR3 protein: CASSLVGLATYEQYF
CDR3 DNA: TGTGCCAGCAGCTTAGTGGGACTAGCGACCTACGAGCAGTACTTC

V gene: TRBV6-2/TRBV6-3
J gene: TRBJ2-7
clone size: NA
D gene: TRBD2
CDR3 length: 15
CDR3 protein: CASSPSGRAPYEQYF
CDR3 DNA: TGTGCCAGCAGTCCTAGCGGGAGGGCCCCCTACGAGCAGTACTTC

V gene: TRBV27
J gene: TRBJ2-5
clone size: few
D gene: TRBD1
CDR3 length: 17
CDR3 protein: CASSSTTPTGSGETQYF
CDR3 DNA: TGTGCCAGCAGTTCCACCACGCCGACAGGGTCCGGGGAGACCCAGTACTTC

V gene: TRBV5-6
J gene: TRBJ2-4
clone size: few
D gene: TRBD1
CDR3 length: 19
CDR3 protein: CASSSTRDRRGLAKNIQYF
CDR3 DNA: TGTGCCAGCAGCTCAACCCGGGACAGGAGGGGTCTAGCCAAAAACATTCAGTACTTC

V gene: TRBV10-3
J gene: TRBJ2-2
clone size: many
D gene: NA
CDR3 length: 12
CDR3 protein: CAISLAPGELFF
CDR3 DNA: TGTGCCATCAGCCTAGCCCCCGGGGAGCTGTTTTTT

V gene: TRBV24-1
J gene: TRBJ2-1
clone size: NA
D gene: TRBD1
CDR3 length: 20
CDR3 protein: CATSDFSGTGGSGAYNEQFF
CDR3 DNA: TGTGCCACCAGTGATTTTTCCGGGACAGGGGGATCGGGGGCCTACAATGAGCAGTTCTTC

V gene: TRBV4-3
J gene: TRBJ2-7
clone size: many
D gene: NA
CDR3 length: 15
CDR3 protein: CASSQDRTGSFEQYF
CDR3 DNA: TGCGCCAGCAGCCAAGACCGGACGGGGAGCTTCGAGCAGTACTTC

V gene: TRBV24-1
J gene: TRBJ1-1
clone size: NA
D gene: NA
CDR3 length: 15
CDR3 protein: CATTGGGLGDTEAFF
CDR3 DNA: TGTGCCACCACCGGTGGGGGGCTTGGGGACACTGAAGCTTTCTTT

V gene: TRBV30
J gene: TRBJ2-1
clone size: few
D gene: NA
CDR3 length: 13
CDR3 protein: CAWWRNSYNEQFF
CDR3 DNA: TGTGCCTGGTGGAGGAACTCCTACAATGAGCAGTTCTTC

V gene: TRBV12-3/TRBV12-4
J gene: TRBJ2-7
clone size: many
D gene: TRBD2
CDR3 length: 12
CDR3 protein: CASSPGGGSAYF
CDR3 DNA: TGTGCCAGCAGTCCGGGGGGGGGGTCGGCGTACTTC

V gene: TRBV10-3
J gene: TRBJ2-7
clone size: many
D gene: TRBD2
CDR3 length: 14
CDR3 protein: CAISPTSGSYEQYF
CDR3 DNA: TGTGCCATCAGCCCCACTAGCGGGAGCTACGAGCAGTACTTC

V gene: TRBV20-1
J gene: TRBJ2-1
clone size: NA
D gene: NA
CDR3 length: 15
CDR3 protein: CSARWGTSSYNEQFF
CDR3 DNA: TGCAGTGCTAGATGGGGGACGAGCTCCTACAATGAGCAGTTCTTC

V gene: TRBV20-1
J gene: TRBJ1-6
clone size: NA
D gene: NA
CDR3 length: 13
CDR3 protein: CSARTEWSSPLHF
CDR3 DNA: TGCAGTGCACGGACGGAATGGAGTTCACCCCTCCACTTT

V gene: TRBV29-1
J gene: TRBJ2-1
clone size: few
D gene: TRBD2
CDR3 length: 13
CDR3 protein: CSVTSGSYNEQFF
CDR3 DNA: TGCAGCGTGACTAGCGGTTCCTACAATGAGCAGTTCTTC